This T cell receptor beta chain originates from a study of T cell changes during pregnancy in multiple sclerosis. Here immunoSEQ multiplex PCR was the method, and the copy in TCRdb shows in-frame clones only, minus some. The sample shows 55,000 to 85,000 clones, around 90% of them seen only once. This receptor was identified in a female donor with multiple sclerosis, enrolled in a pregnancy study. The sample here was peripheral blood, taken in the third trimester of pregnancy.

The CDR3 spells CASSPRLAVMADTQYF. CDR3 in DNA: TGTGCCAGCAGCCCGAGACTAGCGGTAATGGCGGATACGCAGTATTTT. V and J are TRBV2 and TRBJ2-3; 9 bases align to TRBD2. Looked up from germline, CDR1 is SNHLY and CDR2 is FYNNEI. V gave up 6 bases and J gave up 6 bases; unmatched junction bases: 13. The CDR3 has 16 amino acids.